In its sample, the clone carrying this T cell receptor (beta chain) was seen once. Authors' data handling: Estimation of nucleated cell counts was performed using reference gene primer amplification. The protocol was immunoSEQ multiplex PCR, while the TCRdb copy is restricted to in-frame clones and leaves out a portion. The V and J calls and clone size were taken over from that table, and D and trimming were inferred from the DNA. This sample has a few hundred thousand clones; around 90% occur once, and the top ten carry approximately 2.1%. Those enrolled in Seattle joined during active infection and were followed longitudinally afterward. This sample was included in a study of blood T cell repertoires in COVID-19. The wider study: Both acute and convalescent COVID-19 samples were obtained from the United States, Italy and Spain. Sample material is recorded as cDNA or gDNA derived from T cells, B-cell-depleted T cells, or PBMCs.

This CDR3 comprises 13 residues. V was cut by 0 bases and J by 4 bases, with 6 bases left in between. Germline CDR1 reads MRHNA; CDR2 reads SNTAGT. This clonotype was obtained from a woman aged 60-75 years with COVID-19, enrolled during active disease. This rearrangement joins TRBV6-4 to TRBJ2-5; perhaps TRBD2 as D (6 bases). The sequenced sample consisted of peripheral blood. This chain's CDR3 is CASSDSGGETQYF. In DNA form, the CDR3 reads TGTGCCAGCAGTGACTCGGGGGGAGAGACCCAGTACTTC.